Presented here are 32 T cell receptor beta chains from one specimen sequenced in a study of early T cells in non-severe SARS-CoV-2 infection. TCRdb called the 5' RACE reads again in MiXCR, with one record for every CDR3 protein. Counted here are roughly 25,000 distinct CDR3 sequences, approximately 5.1% occurring once; the ten biggest clones make up less than 4%. The sample consisted of whole blood. The receptors stem from an adult who was a healthcare worker with PCR-confirmed SARS-CoV-2 infection or an uninfected control (not recorded which).

This clonotype was detected ten times or more. The rearrangement links TRBV5-1 to TRBJ2-3; possibly TRBD1 or TRBD2 for D (6 bases each). This CDR3 is built from 15 residues. Per germline, CDR1 SGHRS and CDR2 YFSETQ. V was cut by 2 bases and J by 4 bases, with 14 bases left in between. CDR3 DNA sequence: TGCGCCAGCAGCTTTGGGCCGGGGGCCCCAGATACGCAGTATTTT. This gives the protein CASSFGPGAPDTQYF. Full variable domain (remainder filled in from reference TRBV5-1 and TRBJ2-3): KAGVTQTPRYLIKTRGQQVTLSCSPISGHRSVSWYQQTPGQGLQFLFEYFSETQRNKGNFPGRFSGRQFSNSRSEMNVSTLELGDSALYLCASSFGPGAPDTQYFGPGTRLTVL.

This clonotype was seen ten or more times. This chain connects TRBV7-2 to TRBJ2-7, with a weak D call TRBD1 (5 bases). This CDR3 is built from 14 residues. In germline, CDR1 is SGHTA, CDR2 FQGNSA. The V gene lost 1 base and the J gene lost 7 bases, with 14 bases spanning the gap. CDR3 sequence: CASSLGREAREQYF. The CDR3 nucleotides read TGTGCCAGCAGCTTAGGCAGGGAAGCTCGGGAGCAGTACTTC.

This clonotype has at least ten counts. This chain joins TRBV7-6 and TRBJ2-3; D may match TRBD1 or TRBD2 (5 bases each). Germline CDR1 and CDR2: SGHVS and FNYEAQ. CDR3 length equals 14 residues. The V end was cut by 4 bases, the J end by 9 bases, with 17 bases between. The CDR3 DNA is TGTGCCAGCAGCTCTCCCCGGGACGCTCAAACGCAGTATTTT. Translated: CASSSPRDAQTQYF.

The sample holds a few counts of this clonotype. The rearrangement uses TRBV4-2 and TRBJ1-1; D not certain. CDR3 length equals 13 residues. Trimming shortened V by 5 bases and J by 6 bases, and 13 bases separated the two germline ends. CDR1 is LGHNA and CDR2 is YNFKEQ in the germline V gene. CDR3 amino acids: CASSSRWTAEAFF. The CDR3 DNA sequence: TGTGCCAGCAGCTCCCGGTGGACGGCTGAAGCTTTCTTT.

This clonotype has at least ten counts. The chain links TRBV6-1 to TRBJ1-1, with a weak D call TRBD1 (6 bases). Germline assignment: CDR1 MNHNS and CDR2 SASEGT. The V gene lost 2 bases and the J gene lost 13 bases, with 11 bases spanning the gap. The CDR3 is made up of 11 amino acids. The CDR3 sequence: CASSEMAGDFF. The CDR3 DNA follows: TGTGCCAGCAGTGAAATGGCAGGGGATTTCTTT.

Turning to this clonotype: This may be a read error, as it is one base from a much larger clone. The CDR3 loop reads CASSVEWTEAFF. In DNA, the CDR3 is TGTGCCAGCAGTGTCGAGTGGACTGAAGCTTTCTTT. The V call is TRBV6-1, the J call TRBJ1-1; D not certain. The CDR3 has 12 amino acids. Germline CDR1 MNHNS, CDR2 SASEGT. V lost 4 bases to trimming and J lost 5 bases, with 8 bases between them.

This clonotype was seen at least ten times. The V call is TRBV5-1, the J call TRBJ2-2; TRBD1 aligns across 10 bases. CDR1 and CDR2 from the germline V gene are SGHRS and YFSETQ. The CDR3 totals 16 residues. Trimming took 2 bases from V and 5 from J; bases not matched to a gene: 6. In nucleotides, the CDR3 is TGCGCCAGCAGCTTTTCCGGGACAGGGGTGACCGGGGAGCTGTTTTTT. Its protein is CASSFSGTGVTGELFF.

Only a few counts were recorded for this clonotype. CDR3 nucleotides: TGTGCCAGCAGCCCACGGACAAGTACTAGCACAGATACGCAGTATTTT. Amino acids: CASSPRTSTSTDTQYF. The chain couples TRBV7-6 to TRBJ2-3; perhaps TRBD1 as D (5 bases). The CDR3 sequence is 16 residues long. V lost 5 bases to trimming and J lost 0 bases, with 15 bases between them. Looked up from germline, CDR1 is SGHVS and CDR2 is FNYEAQ.

This chain connects TRBV18 to TRBJ1-1, with TRBD1 matching 8 bases. The V gene's germline CDR1 is KGHSH and CDR2 LQKENI. Trimming cost V 3 bases and J 9 bases; bases outside gene matches: 6. CDR3 size: 13 residues. This CDR3 is CASSPPDRVQAFF. For the CDR3, the DNA is TGTGCCAGCTCACCCCCGGACAGGGTGCAAGCTTTCTTT.

This clonotype appeared many times. CDR3 DNA: TGTGCCAGCAGTCCGATAAGCTCCTACAATGAGCAGTTCTTC. This sequence encodes CASSPISSYNEQFF. This rearrangement joins TRBV27 to TRBJ2-1; D is ambiguous. Germline CDR1 and CDR2: MNHEY and SMNVEV (reference sequence). Trimming took 5 bases from V and 0 from J, leaving 8 bases between them. This CDR3 comprises 14 residues.

This clonotype was counted ten times or more. The chain uses TRBV9 and TRBJ2-7; D is uncertain. Germline CDR1 and CDR2: SGDLS and YYNGEE. Between the trimmed V and J ends, which lost 3 bases and 6 bases, there was a span of 13 bases. The CDR3 is 13 residues long. CDR3 in DNA: TGTGCCAGCAGCGATAGTCGGGCCCTCGAGCAGTACTTC. Encoded protein: CASSDSRALEQYF.

In its sample, this clonotype was seen many times. The chain is built from TRBV20-1 and TRBJ2-5; 15 bases fit TRBD2. The CDR3 has 17 residues. J lost 1 base, V lost 0 bases, and 3 bases had no gene match. Germline CDR1 and CDR2: DFQATT and SNEGSKA (reference sequence). The CDR3 protein is CSARDGTSGGTQETQYF. The DNA for the CDR3 is TGCAGTGCTAGAGACGGGACTAGCGGGGGGACCCAAGAGACCCAGTACTTC.

The rearrangement joins TRBV29-1 to TRBJ2-1; 8 nucleotides align to TRBD1. The CDR3 runs 13 residues. V lost 6 bases and J lost 6; bases outside the gene matches: 7. Germline V gene lookup returns CDR1 SQVTM and CDR2 ANQGSEA. The CDR3 is CSVDRQGSNEQFF. CDR3 nucleotides: TGCAGCGTGGACCGACAGGGGAGCAATGAGCAGTTCTTC.

J is TRBJ2-7 and V is TRBV10-3; tentatively, D is TRBD2 (5 bases). The V end was cut by 4 bases, the J end by 2 bases, with 18 bases between. The CDR3 is made up of 16 amino acids. CDR1 and CDR2 (germline): ENHRY, SYGVKD. In DNA, the CDR3 is TGTGCCATCAGTGCTATTGAAGGCGGAGGCCCCTACGAGCAGTACTTC. As protein: CAISAIEGGGPYEQYF.

At least ten counts were recorded for this clonotype. The V call is TRBV20-1, the J call TRBJ2-7; the D call may be TRBD1 or TRBD2 (5 bases each). Germline V gene lookup returns CDR1 DFQATT and CDR2 SNEGSKA (reference sequence). Trimming removed 1 base from V and 2 bases from J, with 12 bases in between. The CDR3 has 14 amino acids. CDR3 residues: CSARGFRGAYEQYF. Here the CDR3 DNA reads TGCAGTGCTAGAGGGTTCCGGGGCGCCTACGAGCAGTACTTC.

This clonotype was detected ten times or more. The chain employs TRBV7-6 and TRBJ1-4; the match to TRBD1 covers 8 bases. Germline V CDR1 and CDR2: SGHVS, FNYEAQ. J gave up 1 base and V 5 bases, and 12 bases lay outside the gene matches. The CDR3 is 18 residues long. The CDR3 bases are TGTGCCAGCAGCCCGATTTGGACAGGGCGTAAAACTAATGAAAAACTGTTTTTT. Translating gives CASSPIWTGRKTNEKLFF. Supplemented by reference TRBV7-6 and TRBJ1-4, the full variable domain reads GAGVSQSPRYKVTKRGQDVALRCDPISGHVSLYWYRQALGQGPEFLTYFNYEAQQDKSGLPNDRFSAERPEGSISTLTIQRTEQRDSAMYRCASSPIWTGRKTNEKLFFGSGTQLSVL.

This clonotype was counted many times. The chain employs TRBV27 and TRBJ2-2, with a possible D match to TRBD1 (5 bases). The CDR3 contains 17 residues. Germline loops: CDR1 MNHEY, CDR2 SMNVEV (reference sequence). V lost 8 bases and J 5 bases, leaving 24 bases between the germline ends. CDR3 residues: CASVGAGNPRGTGELFF. CDR3 nucleotides: TGTGCCAGCGTTGGGGCAGGGAACCCCCGAGGAACCGGGGAGCTGTTTTTT.

The rearrangement uses TRBV3-1 and TRBJ1-5, with 8 positions matching TRBD1. The ends lost 5 bases at V and 6 bases at J; junction bases unmatched: 9. Germline CDR1 is LGHDT and CDR2 is YNNKEL (reference sequence). The CDR3 consists of 15 residues. CDR3 sequence reads: CASSSTGQGVQPQHF. CDR3 in DNA: TGTGCCAGCAGCTCAACAGGACAGGGAGTTCAGCCCCAGCATTTT. The full variable domain, rest sourced from reference TRBV3-1 and TRBJ1-5, is DTAVSQTPKYLVTQMGNDKSIKCEQNLGHDTMYWYKQDSKKFLKIMFSYNNKELIINETVPNRFSPKSPDKAHLNLHINSLELGDSAVYFCASSSTGQGVQPQHFGDGTRLSIL.

This clonotype was recorded many times. The chain combines TRBV9 with TRBJ2-1, with 7 bases aligning to TRBD2. CDR3 length: 13 amino acids. The junction had 7 bases not matched to a gene; V was cut back by 4 bases and J by 9 bases. Germline loops: CDR1 SGDLS, CDR2 YYNGEE. The CDR3 here is CASSPPRLAEQFF. CDR3 sequence (DNA): TGTGCCAGCAGCCCTCCCAGACTAGCTGAGCAGTTCTTC.

At least ten counts were recorded for this clonotype. This chain uses TRBV7-6 with TRBJ2-1; D is undetermined. With 0 bases removed from V and 4 bases from J, the gap between germline ends came to 13 bases. Germline CDR1 SGHVS, CDR2 FNYEAQ. This CDR3 is built from 16 residues. The CDR3 nucleotides are TGTGCCAGCAGCTTAGCACCCATGACGGTTTACAATGAGCAGTTCTTC. Its translation: CASSLAPMTVYNEQFF.

This clonotype was counted between two and nine times. This chain links TRBV9 with TRBJ1-2; D not certain. Trimming removed 0 bases from V and 0 bases from J, with 9 bases in between. From germline, CDR1 is SGDLS and CDR2 YYNGEE. CDR3 length equals 15 residues. The CDR3 DNA follows: TGTGCCAGCAGCGTAGGATGGGATCCTAACTATGGCTACACCTTC. Translating it yields CASSVGWDPNYGYTF.

V and J are TRBV7-9 and TRBJ2-3; D remains ambiguous. Trimming took 3 bases from V and 2 from J, leaving 12 bases between them. CDR1 is SEHNR and CDR2 is FQNEAQ in the germline V gene (reference sequence). The CDR3 extends over 15 amino acids. CDR3 loop: CASSFLAQNTDTQYF. CDR3 DNA: TGTGCCAGCAGCTTTCTTGCTCAGAACACAGATACGCAGTATTTT. Filled out from reference TRBV7-9 and TRBJ2-3, the complete variable domain reads DTGVSQNPRHKITKRGQNVTFRCDPISEHNRLYWYRQTLGQGPEFLTYFQNEAQLEKSRLLSDRFSAERPKGSFSTLEIQRTEQGDSAMYLCASSFLAQNTDTQYFGPGTRLTVL.

This chain uses TRBV5-4 with TRBJ2-7; TRBD2 might be the D (6 bases). V was shortened by 4 bases and J by 6 bases, with 17 bases between the two germline ends. Germline CDR1 reads SGHNT; CDR2 reads YYREEE (reference sequence). This CDR3 comprises 14 residues. The CDR3 protein is CASSQGLGGGEQYF. CDR3 coding DNA: TGTGCCAGCAGCCAAGGTCTGGGGGGAGGCGAGCAGTACTTC.

This clonotype was seen a few times. The chain carries TRBV11-2 and TRBJ2-7, with 12 bases identical to TRBD1. The CDR3 has 14 amino acids. Germline trimming cut 3 bases from V and 8 bases from J; bases unmatched to any gene: 5. From germline, CDR1 is SGHAT and CDR2 FQNNGV. This chain's CDR3 is CASSFRGQGAQQYF. The CDR3 region has the DNA TGTGCCAGCAGCTTCAGGGGACAGGGGGCCCAGCAGTACTTC.

This clonotype was seen ten or more times. V is TRBV6-1 and J is TRBJ2-7, with a weak D call TRBD1 (5 bases). This CDR3 contains 14 residues. The germline V gene encodes CDR1 MNHNS and CDR2 SASEGT. V was cut by 1 base and J by 5 bases, with 12 bases left in between. The CDR3 nucleotides are TGTGCCAGCAGTGAAGTCAGGGCTTCCAACGAGCAGTACTTC. Translated: CASSEVRASNEQYF.

This clonotype occurred many times. The chain links TRBV10-3 to TRBJ1-5, with TRBD1 identical over 8 bases. Unmatched junction bases numbered 9, after V lost 9 bases and J lost 8 bases. The CDR3 loop spans 13 amino acids. Germline CDR1 is ENHRY and CDR2 is SYGVKD. The CDR3 region is CAITPGQEEPQHF. As DNA, the CDR3 is TGTGCCATAACTCCGGGACAGGAGGAGCCCCAGCATTTT.

The CDR3 is CASSFGGEAETQYF. The DNA of the CDR3 is TGTGCCAGCAGCTTCGGTGGAGAGGCAGAGACCCAGTACTTC. The rearrangement joins TRBV11-2 to TRBJ2-5; no firm D call. The CDR3 consists of 14 residues. Trimming shortened V by 3 bases and J by 4 bases, and 12 bases separated the two germline ends. Germline V gene sequence: CDR1 SGHAT, CDR2 FQNNGV.

This clonotype was seen repeatedly, ten times or more. V gene TRBV10-1 combines with J gene TRBJ1-5; D is unclear. Trimming shortened V by 3 bases and J by 7 bases, and 4 bases separated the two germline ends. CDR1 is WNHNN, CDR2 SYGVQD, per germline (reference sequence). There are 11 residues in the CDR3. The CDR3 bases are TGCGCCAGCAGTGACGAGCAGCCCCAGCATTTT. This sequence encodes CASSDEQPQHF.

This clonotype was detected ten times or more. In nucleotides, the CDR3 is TGTGCCAGCAGTTTATCGATAGGGGTCTACGAGCAGTACTTC. Its translation is CASSLSIGVYEQYF. This chain links TRBV27 with TRBJ2-7; tentative D call: TRBD1 (5 bases). Germline V gene data show CDR1 as MNHEY and CDR2 as SMNVEV (reference sequence). This CDR3 has 14 residues. Between the trimmed V and J ends, which lost 0 bases and 3 bases, there was a span of 9 bases.

This clonotype has only a few counts. V and J are TRBV18 and TRBJ1-1; D gene ambiguous. The germline V gene encodes CDR1 KGHSH and CDR2 LQKENI. CDR3 length equals 14 residues. V was pared by 2 bases and J by 2 bases, with 9 bases between. CDR3: CASSPINGNTEAFF. CDR3 DNA sequence: TGTGCCAGCTCACCAATTAATGGAAACACTGAAGCTTTCTTT.

The table lists this clonotype with many counts. The V gene is TRBV6-5, the J gene TRBJ1-4; unclear D gene. V lost 0 bases, J lost 4 bases, and 9 bases lay in between. Germline loops: CDR1 MNHEY, CDR2 SVGAGI. This CDR3 has 15 amino acids. CDR3 sequence reads: CASSYSRRINEKLFF. The DNA for the CDR3 is TGTGCCAGCAGTTACTCGAGGCGGATTAATGAAAAACTGTTTTTT.

This clonotype was observed a few times. The rearrangement links TRBV29-1 to TRBJ2-3; 10 positions match TRBD2. Germline V CDR1 and CDR2: SQVTM, ANQGSEA. This CDR3 is 18 amino acids long. With 3 bases clipped from V and 0 bases from J, the junction kept 12 bases outside the gene matches. The CDR3 sequence: CSVDGEELAGTSTDTQYF. CDR3 in DNA: TGCAGCGTTGATGGTGAAGAACTAGCGGGAACTAGCACAGATACGCAGTATTTT.